This passage covers 11 T cell receptor beta chains from one sample sequenced in a study of monozygotic twins with inflammatory bowel disease. TCRdb reanalyzed the 5' RACE reads, giving one entry per CDR3 protein sequence and no DNA. The sample spans about 300,000 distinct CDR3 sequences; the ten largest clones claim 5.6%. The sample comprised blood. The receptors here all came from a human donor with ulcerative colitis or Crohn's disease, or a healthy co-twin of an affected twin (not recorded which).

The chain joins TRBV5-1 to TRBJ2-5; TCRdb's assignment of TRBD2 cannot be checked, as there is no DNA. The germline gives CDR1 SGHRS, CDR2 YFSETQ. The CDR3 has 15 amino acids. CDR3 sequence: CASSFWDSNLETQYF.

The chain joins TRBV7-9 to TRBJ2-1. The CDR3 has 15 residues. Germline-derived CDR1 and CDR2 are SEHNR and FQNEAQ (reference sequence). The CDR3 region is CASSPLVGAYNEQFF.

This chain uses TRBV6-5 with TRBJ1-5; TCRdb designates TRBD1, a call that cannot be tested without DNA. Germline CDR1 MNHEY, CDR2 SVGAGI. This CDR3 spans 15 amino acids. CDR3 in amino acids: CASSLSGGAGQPQHF.

This chain uses TRBV12-3 or TRBV12-4 with TRBJ1-3. The CDR3 is made up of 13 amino acids. The CDR3 spells CASSWGSGNTIYF.

V and J are TRBV18 and TRBJ1-1; TCRdb's D gene call, TRBD1, goes unchecked for lack of DNA. Germline CDR1 KGHSH, CDR2 LQKENI. The CDR3 extends over 13 amino acids. The CDR3 loop reads CASHSGGETEAFF.

The chain employs TRBV12-3 or TRBV12-4 and TRBJ1-1. The CDR3 length is 14 residues. The CDR3 loop is CASSLSQMNTEAFF.

The chain couples TRBV7-8 to TRBJ2-1. CDR3 length equals 12 residues. Germline CDR1 SGHVS, CDR2 FQNEAQ. The CDR3 spells CASSLAVQQQFF. Complete variable domain (other parts from reference TRBV7-8 and TRBJ2-1): GAGVSQSPRYKVAKRGQDVALRCDPISGHVSLFWYQQALGQGPEFLTYFQNEAQLDKSGLPSDRFFAERPEGSVSTLKIQRTQQEDSAVYLCASSLAVQQQFFGPGTRLTVL.

The chain carries TRBV20-1 and TRBJ2-4; the TCRdb D gene call, TRBD1, has no DNA to confirm it. Germline loops: CDR1 DFQATT, CDR2 SNEGSKA (reference sequence). CDR3 length: 15 amino acids. CDR3 residues: CSARPGQGTKNIQYF.

V is TRBV7-2 and J is TRBJ2-1. This CDR3 contains 15 residues. Germline values: CDR1 SGHTA, CDR2 FQGNSA. Here the CDR3 reads CASSNDRGSYNEQFF.

The chain is built from TRBV20-1 and TRBJ2-7; TCRdb gives TRBD1 as the D gene, but with no DNA this cannot be confirmed. The CDR3 is 12 amino acids. The germline CDR1 and CDR2 sequences are DFQATT and SNEGSKA (reference sequence). CDR3 protein: CSAGRGNHEQYF.

CDR3 sequence reads: CEERRIVPKPPPAHTQYF. The chain recombines TRBV10-3 with TRBJ2-3; TCRdb gives TRBD1 as the D gene, but with no DNA this cannot be confirmed. The CDR3 spans 18 residues. The germline V gene has CDR1 ENHRY and CDR2 SYGVKD.